This T cell receptor (beta chain) was captured by sequencing in a study of shared T cell receptors in the human thymus. The CDR3 runs 13 residues. Germline CDR1 reads MGHRA; CDR2 reads YSYEKL. Between the trimmed V and J ends, which lost 1 base and 4 bases, there was a span of 5 bases. This table comes from immunoSEQ multiplex PCR, and its TCRdb copy is limited to in-frame clones, with some not included. The sample yields 500,000 to 850,000 clones, approximately 87% seen once. These same records also appear under a second study, on human thymus T cells. This second report adds: Within thymic and blood repertoires, V and J gene usage appeared to be biased.

The material sequenced was thymocytes. V gene TRBV4-1 combines with J gene TRBJ1-5, with no clear D. This receptor was taken from a boy younger than two with a congenital heart defect. The DNA of the CDR3 is TGCGCCAGCAGCCAAGCTTTGAATCAGCCCCAGCATTTT. It encodes CASSQALNQPQHF.